A single sample gave rise to the 32 T cell receptor beta chains below, sequenced in a study of T cells expressing NK-cell markers. TCRdb reprocessed the 5' RACE reads, with one entry per CDR3 protein and no DNA. In all, the sample yields roughly 120,000 distinct CDR3 sequences. The sequenced material came from blood T cells: a sorted CD56 or NKG2C T cell subset, CD4+ or CD8+ T cells, or bulk PBMC T cells (not recorded which). The receptors originated from a woman aged 18 to 75 in good health.

This chain uses TRBV28 with TRBJ2-6; TCRdb's D call, TRBD1, is unchecked because there is no DNA. The CDR3 length is 15 residues. Germline values: CDR1 MDHEN, CDR2 SYDVKM. CDR3 sequence reads: CASSPQGAGANVLTF.

J is TRBJ1-1 and V is TRBV6-5. The CDR3 loop spans 13 amino acids. The germline V gene encodes CDR1 MNHEY and CDR2 SVGAGI. This CDR3 is CASSTTDRTEAFF.

This chain joins TRBV9 and TRBJ2-1. CDR3 length: 16 amino acids. Germline CDR1 is SGDLS and CDR2 is YYNGEE. CDR3 in amino acids: CASNNLGGSPYNEQFF.

V and J are TRBV6-4 and TRBJ1-5; TCRdb's assignment of TRBD1 cannot be checked, as there is no DNA. The CDR3 loop spans 15 amino acids. Germline CDR1 reads MRHNA; CDR2 reads SNTAGT. The CDR3 is CASSATGTGNQPQHF.

This chain links TRBV13 with TRBJ2-1; TCRdb picks TRBD1, but there is no DNA to check that call. Germline V lookup: CDR1 PRHDT, CDR2 FYEKMQ (reference sequence). There are 15 residues in the CDR3. The CDR3: CASRKTGTTYNEQFF.

The chain carries TRBV6-2 or TRBV6-3 and TRBJ1-5. Germline lookup yields CDR1 MNHEY and CDR2 SVGEGT. The CDR3 runs to 15 residues. CDR3 loop: CASSYSTVTNQPQHF.

The rearrangement uses TRBV12-3 or TRBV12-4 and TRBJ1-5; TCRdb reports TRBD1, a call that lacks DNA to check it against. CDR3 length: 14 residues. The chain's CDR3 is CASRLGQGGQPQHF.

The chain uses TRBV4-3 and TRBJ2-1. Per germline, CDR1 LGHNA and CDR2 YSLEER. CDR3 size: 15 residues. The CDR3 here is CASSQDLGGYNEQFF.

V usage is TRBV5-6 and J usage is TRBJ2-3; there is no DNA to check the TCRdb D call of TRBD1. Per the germline V gene, CDR1 is SGHDT and CDR2 is YYEEEE. The CDR3 has 12 amino acids. CDR3 region: CASRRGLDTQYF.

The rearrangement joins TRBV10-3 to TRBJ1-6. Per germline, CDR1 ENHRY and CDR2 SYGVKD. CDR3 length: 13 amino acids. The chain's CDR3 is CAISGDDNSPLHF.

This chain connects TRBV6-5 to TRBJ2-7; with no DNA, the TCRdb D assignment of TRBD1 cannot be verified. Germline CDR1 reads MNHEY; CDR2 reads SVGAGI. The CDR3 extends over 13 amino acids. This chain's CDR3 is CASSYAQGYEQYF.

V usage is TRBV11-2 and J usage is TRBJ2-3; absent DNA, TCRdb's TRBD2 call cannot be checked. Germline V gene lookup returns CDR1 SGHAT and CDR2 FQNNGV. The CDR3 covers 15 residues. The CDR3 sequence is CASSLQASRGDTQYF.

The gene calls are TRBV4-1 and TRBJ2-3. Germline-derived CDR1 and CDR2 are MGHRA and YSYEKL. The CDR3 has 14 residues. CDR3 residues: CASANSILTDTQYF.

V is TRBV20-1 and J is TRBJ2-3; lacking DNA, the TRBD1 call made by TCRdb goes unchecked. CDR1 and CDR2 (germline): DFQATT, SNEGSKA (reference sequence). The CDR3 covers 14 residues. The CDR3 region is CSAPDRLRTDTQYF.

The chain has TRBV29-1 and TRBJ2-7; TCRdb picks TRBD2, but there is no DNA to check that call. The CDR3 length is 14 residues. The germline V gene has CDR1 SQVTM and CDR2 ANQGSEA. CDR3 sequence reads: CSSSRQSNAYEQYF.

The chain uses TRBV6-1 and TRBJ2-7; TCRdb gives TRBD1 as the D gene, but with no DNA this cannot be confirmed. The CDR3 runs to 14 residues. In germline, CDR1 is MNHNS, CDR2 SASEGT. The CDR3 region is CASAAGHLTYEQYF.

The gene calls are TRBV10-3 and TRBJ2-3. Germline-derived CDR1 and CDR2 are ENHRY and SYGVKD. This CDR3 is 11 amino acids long. CDR3 residues: CAIRWGDTQYF.

The gene calls are TRBV12-3 or TRBV12-4 and TRBJ2-3. This CDR3 has 13 residues. The CDR3 loop is CASGRLYTDTQYF.

The J gene is TRBJ2-2, the V gene TRBV12-3 or TRBV12-4; TCRdb's D call of TRBD1 is untestable without DNA. The CDR3 is made up of 15 amino acids. The CDR3 region is CASSFRPLNTGELFF.

This chain links TRBV7-2 with TRBJ1-2; checking the TCRdb D call of TRBD1 is not possible without DNA. Germline V CDR1 and CDR2: SGHTA, FQGNSA. The CDR3 has 15 residues. The chain's CDR3 is CASSLGGERNYGYTF.

This chain joins TRBV19 and TRBJ2-1; TCRdb's D call of TRBD1 is untestable without DNA. Germline loops: CDR1 LNHDA, CDR2 SQIVND (reference sequence). There are 15 residues in the CDR3. The CDR3 loop is CASRIAGQTYNEQFF.

The chain couples TRBV28 to TRBJ2-3; without DNA, the TCRdb call of TRBD1 cannot be checked. The length of the CDR3 is 14 residues. Germline V CDR1 and CDR2: MDHEN, SYDVKM. This chain's CDR3 is CASSLAGDTDTQYF. The variable domain in full, completed from reference TRBV28 and TRBJ2-3, reads DVKVTQSSRYLVKRTGEKVFLECVQDMDHENMFWYRQDPGLGLRLIYFSYDVKMKEKGDIPEGYSVSREKKERFSLILESASTNQTSMYLCASSLAGDTDTQYFGPGTRLTVL.

The gene calls are TRBV14 and TRBJ1-1. The CDR3 extends over 14 amino acids. The germline V gene has CDR1 SGHDN and CDR2 FVKESK. CDR3 sequence: CASSQDGVNTEAFF.

V gene TRBV11-2 combines with J gene TRBJ1-6; TCRdb designates TRBD1, a call that cannot be tested without DNA. CDR3 length: 14 residues. The germline CDR1 and CDR2 sequences are SGHAT and FQNNGV. CDR3 in amino acids: CASSLVGDAAMFHF. The full variable domain, with the rest looked up from reference TRBV11-2 and TRBJ1-6, is EAGVAQSPRYKIIEKRQSVAFWCNPISGHATLYWYQQILGQGPKLLIQFQNNGVVDDSQLPKDRFSAERLKGVDSTLKIQPAKLEDSAVYLCASSLVGDAAMFHFGNGTRLTVT.

The V call is TRBV20-1, the J call TRBJ1-3; TCRdb picks TRBD1, but there is no DNA to check that call. Germline V gene lookup returns CDR1 DFQATT and CDR2 SNEGSKA (reference sequence). This CDR3 has 14 amino acids. CDR3 loop: CSASGRQGVNTIYF.

This chain links TRBV29-1 with TRBJ1-1. CDR1 is SQVTM and CDR2 is ANQGSEA in the germline V gene. This CDR3 has 11 residues. The CDR3 here is CSVDLGTEAFF.

J is TRBJ2-5 and V is TRBV2; TCRdb names TRBD1, which stays unverified in the absence of DNA. Per the germline V gene, CDR1 is SNHLY and CDR2 is FYNNEI. The CDR3 consists of 17 residues. CDR3 sequence: CARAKGVLRDISQTQYF.

The rearrangement joins TRBV3-1 to TRBJ2-5; the TCRdb D gene call, TRBD1, has no DNA to confirm it. The germline V gene encodes CDR1 LGHDT and CDR2 YNNKEL (reference sequence). CDR3 size: 16 residues. CDR3: CASSHGTGVRQETQYF.

V is TRBV28 and J is TRBJ2-7; the D call of TRBD1 rests on TCRdb alone, since no DNA is present to check it. This CDR3 spans 13 amino acids. Germline V gene lookup returns CDR1 MDHEN and CDR2 SYDVKM. CDR3 sequence reads: CASSPGEDYEQYF.

The CDR3 sequence is CATSRAPLDVFVNEQFF. The chain uses TRBV15 and TRBJ2-1; there is no DNA to check the TCRdb D call of TRBD1. The germline CDR1 and CDR2 sequences are LNHNV and YYDKDF (reference sequence). The CDR3 covers 17 residues.

The rearrangement links TRBV9 to TRBJ1-4; TCRdb designates TRBD1, a call that cannot be tested without DNA. The CDR3 length is 15 residues. Germline CDR1 reads SGDLS; CDR2 reads YYNGEE. The CDR3 loop is CASSDTGGVGEKLFF.

The chain employs TRBV3-1 and TRBJ2-1; TCRdb indicates TRBD2, and absent DNA this call remains unverified. There are 14 residues in the CDR3. The germline V gene encodes CDR1 LGHDT and CDR2 YNNKEL (reference sequence). This CDR3 reads CASTGTTESDEQFF.